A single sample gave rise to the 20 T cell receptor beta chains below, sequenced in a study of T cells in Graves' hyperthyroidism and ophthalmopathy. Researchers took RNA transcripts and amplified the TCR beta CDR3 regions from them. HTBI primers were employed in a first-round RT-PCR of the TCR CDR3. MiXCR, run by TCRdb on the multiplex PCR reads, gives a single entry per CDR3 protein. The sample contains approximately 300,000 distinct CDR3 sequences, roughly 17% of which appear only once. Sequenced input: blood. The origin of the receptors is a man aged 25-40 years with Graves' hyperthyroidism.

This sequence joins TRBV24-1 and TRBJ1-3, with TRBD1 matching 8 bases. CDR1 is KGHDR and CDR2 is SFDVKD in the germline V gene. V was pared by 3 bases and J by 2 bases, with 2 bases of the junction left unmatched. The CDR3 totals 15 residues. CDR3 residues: CATSDTRGPGNTIYF. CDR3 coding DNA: TGTGCCACCAGTGATACCAGGGGGCCTGGAAACACCATATATTTT.

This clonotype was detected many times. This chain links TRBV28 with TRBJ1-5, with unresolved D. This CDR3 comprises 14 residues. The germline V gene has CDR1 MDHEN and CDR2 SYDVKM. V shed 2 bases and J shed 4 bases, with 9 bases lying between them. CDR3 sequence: CASSLTDPNQPQHF. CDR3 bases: TGTGCCAGCAGTTTAACGGACCCTAATCAGCCCCAGCATTTT. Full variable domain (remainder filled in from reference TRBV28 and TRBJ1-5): DVKVTQSSRYLVKRTGEKVFLECVQDMDHENMFWYRQDPGLGLRLIYFSYDVKMKEKGDIPEGYSVSREKKERFSLILESASTNQTSMYLCASSLTDPNQPQHFGDGTRLSIL.

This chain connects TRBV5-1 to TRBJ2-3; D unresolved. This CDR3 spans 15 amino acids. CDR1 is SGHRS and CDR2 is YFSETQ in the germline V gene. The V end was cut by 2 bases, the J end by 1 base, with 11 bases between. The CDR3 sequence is CASSLGSAGTDTQYF. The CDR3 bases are TGCGCCAGCAGCTTAGGTAGTGCGGGCACAGATACGCAGTATTTT.

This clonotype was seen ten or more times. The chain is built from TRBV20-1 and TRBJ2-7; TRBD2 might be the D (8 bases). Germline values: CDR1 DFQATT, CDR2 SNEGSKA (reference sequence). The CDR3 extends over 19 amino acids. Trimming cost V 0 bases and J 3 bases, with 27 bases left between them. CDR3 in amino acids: CSAREGSGKYRGLDYEQYF. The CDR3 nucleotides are TGCAGTGCTAGAGAAGGTAGCGGGAAATACAGGGGCCTGGACTACGAGCAGTACTTC.

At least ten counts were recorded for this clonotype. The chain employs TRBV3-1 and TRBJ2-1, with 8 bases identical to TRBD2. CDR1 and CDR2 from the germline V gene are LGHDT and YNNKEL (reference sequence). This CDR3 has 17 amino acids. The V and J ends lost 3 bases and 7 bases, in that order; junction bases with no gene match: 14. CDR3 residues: CASSHARGVAGSNEQFF. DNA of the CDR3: TGTGCCAGCAGCCATGCTAGGGGAGTAGCGGGGTCTAATGAGCAGTTCTTC.

CDR3 DNA: TGTGCCACCAGTGGGGCGGGAGGGGTGGGGACCCAGTACTTC. This encodes CATSGAGGVGTQYF. The chain combines TRBV24-1 with TRBJ2-5, with 9 nucleotides matching TRBD2. The length of the CDR3 is 14 residues. Germline-derived CDR1 and CDR2 are KGHDR and SFDVKD. After removal of 5 bases from V and 7 bases from J, the junction contained 7 bases not matched to a gene.

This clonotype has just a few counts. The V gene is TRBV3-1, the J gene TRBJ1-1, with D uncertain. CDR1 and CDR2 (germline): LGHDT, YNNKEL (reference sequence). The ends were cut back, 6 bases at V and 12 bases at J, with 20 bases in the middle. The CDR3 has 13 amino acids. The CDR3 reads CASRAHPSLPSFF. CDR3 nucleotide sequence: TGTGCCAGCAGGGCCCACCCGTCACTACCGTCTTTCTTT.

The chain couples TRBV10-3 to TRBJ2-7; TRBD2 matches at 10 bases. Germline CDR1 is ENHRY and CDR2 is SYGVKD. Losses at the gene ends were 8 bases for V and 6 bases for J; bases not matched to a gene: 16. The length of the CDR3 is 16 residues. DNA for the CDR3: TGTGCCATCTCCCGGCCAGCGGGAGGGGATCTGTCCGAGCAGTACTTC. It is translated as CAISRPAGGDLSEQYF.

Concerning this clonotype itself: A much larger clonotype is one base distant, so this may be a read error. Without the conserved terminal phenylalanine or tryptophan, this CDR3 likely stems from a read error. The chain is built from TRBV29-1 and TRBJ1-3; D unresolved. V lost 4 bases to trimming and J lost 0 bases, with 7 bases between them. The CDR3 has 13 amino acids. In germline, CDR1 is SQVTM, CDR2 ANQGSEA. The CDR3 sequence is CSVVADSGNTIYS. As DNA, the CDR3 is TGCAGCGTTGTGGCCGACTCTGGAAACACCATATATTCT.

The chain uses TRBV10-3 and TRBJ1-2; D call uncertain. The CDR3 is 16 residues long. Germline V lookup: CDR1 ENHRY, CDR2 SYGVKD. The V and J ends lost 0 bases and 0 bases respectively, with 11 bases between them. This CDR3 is CAISESISRPNYGYTF. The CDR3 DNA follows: TGTGCCATCAGTGAGTCGATTTCTCGTCCTAACTATGGCTACACCTTC.

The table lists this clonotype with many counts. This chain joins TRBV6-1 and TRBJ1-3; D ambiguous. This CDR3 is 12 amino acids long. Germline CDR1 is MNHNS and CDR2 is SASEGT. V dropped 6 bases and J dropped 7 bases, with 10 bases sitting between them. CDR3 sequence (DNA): TGTGCCAGCAGACCGAGCGGGAACACCATATATTTT. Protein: CASRPSGNTIYF.

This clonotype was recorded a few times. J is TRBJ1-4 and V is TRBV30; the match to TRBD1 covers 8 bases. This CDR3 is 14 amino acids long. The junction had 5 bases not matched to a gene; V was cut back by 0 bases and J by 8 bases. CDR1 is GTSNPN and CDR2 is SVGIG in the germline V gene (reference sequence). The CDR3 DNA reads TGTGCCTGGAGTGTGGGACAGGCCGCCGAAAAACTGTTTTTT. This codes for CAWSVGQAAEKLFF.

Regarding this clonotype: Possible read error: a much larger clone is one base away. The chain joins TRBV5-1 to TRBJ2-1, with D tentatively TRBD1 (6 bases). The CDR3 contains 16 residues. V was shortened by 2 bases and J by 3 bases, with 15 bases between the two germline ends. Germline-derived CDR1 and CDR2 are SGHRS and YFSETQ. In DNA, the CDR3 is TGCGCCAGCAGCTTTACAGAACAGGGCTACTACAATGAGCAGTTCTTC. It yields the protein CASSFTEQGYYNEQFF.

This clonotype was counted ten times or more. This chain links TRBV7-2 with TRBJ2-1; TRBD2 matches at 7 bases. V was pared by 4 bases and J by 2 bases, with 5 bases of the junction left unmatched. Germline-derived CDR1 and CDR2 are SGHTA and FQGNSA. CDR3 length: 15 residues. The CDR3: CASSSWGGTYNEQFF. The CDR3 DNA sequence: TGTGCCAGCAGCTCATGGGGAGGGACCTACAATGAGCAGTTCTTC. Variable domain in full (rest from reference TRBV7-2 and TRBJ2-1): GAGVSQSPSNKVTEKGKDVELRCDPISGHTALYWYRQSLGQGLEFLIYFQGNSAPDKSGLPSDRFSAERTGGSVSTLTIQRTQQEDSAVYLCASSSWGGTYNEQFFGPGTRLTVL.

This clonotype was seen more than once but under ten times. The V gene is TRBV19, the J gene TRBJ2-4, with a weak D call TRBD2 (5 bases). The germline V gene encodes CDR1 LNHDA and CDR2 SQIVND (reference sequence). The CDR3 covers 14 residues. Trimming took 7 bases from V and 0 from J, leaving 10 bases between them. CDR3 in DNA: TGTGCCAGTACCAAAGGACTAGCCAAAAACATTCAGTACTTC. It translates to CASTKGLAKNIQYF.

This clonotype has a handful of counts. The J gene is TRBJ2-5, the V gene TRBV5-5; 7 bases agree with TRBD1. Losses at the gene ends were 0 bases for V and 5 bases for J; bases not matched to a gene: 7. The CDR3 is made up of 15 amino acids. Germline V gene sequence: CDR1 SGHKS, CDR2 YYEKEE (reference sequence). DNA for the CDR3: TGTGCCAGCAGCTTGGGGGACAGAAGTTTGGAGACCCAGTACTTC. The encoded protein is CASSLGDRSLETQYF. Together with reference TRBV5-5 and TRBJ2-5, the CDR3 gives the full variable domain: DAGVTQSPTHLIKTRGQQVTLRCSPISGHKSVSWYQQVLGQGPQFIFQYYEKEERGRGNFPDRFSARQFPNYSSELNVNALLLGDSALYLCASSLGDRSLETQYFGPGTRLLVL.

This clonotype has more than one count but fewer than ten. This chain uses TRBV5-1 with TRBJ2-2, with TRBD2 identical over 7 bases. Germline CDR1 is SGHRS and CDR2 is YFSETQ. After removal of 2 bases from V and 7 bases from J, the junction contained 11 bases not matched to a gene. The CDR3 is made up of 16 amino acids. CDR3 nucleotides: TGCGCCAGCAGCTTCGGAACGGGAGGAGTCGTCGGGGAGCTGTTTTTT. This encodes CASSFGTGGVVGELFF. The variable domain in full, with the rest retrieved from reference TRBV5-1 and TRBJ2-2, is KAGVTQTPRYLIKTRGQQVTLSCSPISGHRSVSWYQQTPGQGLQFLFEYFSETQRNKGNFPGRFSGRQFSNSRSEMNVSTLELGDSALYLCASSFGTGGVVGELFFGEGSRLTVL.

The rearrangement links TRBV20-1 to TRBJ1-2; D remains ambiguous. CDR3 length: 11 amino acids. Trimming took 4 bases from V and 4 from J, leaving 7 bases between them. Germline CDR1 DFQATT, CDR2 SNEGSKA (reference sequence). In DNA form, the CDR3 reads TGCAGTGCTAACGCCCGCTATGGCTACACCTTC. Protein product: CSANARYGYTF.

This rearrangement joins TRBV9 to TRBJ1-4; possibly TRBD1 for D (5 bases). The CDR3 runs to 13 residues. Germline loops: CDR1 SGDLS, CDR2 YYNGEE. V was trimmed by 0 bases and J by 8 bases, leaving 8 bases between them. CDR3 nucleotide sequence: TGTGCCAGCAGCGTAGATTGGGGGGAAAAACTGTTTTTT. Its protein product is CASSVDWGEKLFF.

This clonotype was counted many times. The CDR3 reads CASSPRDRDAYEQYF. Here the CDR3 DNA reads TGTGCCAGCAGCCCCCGGGACAGGGACGCCTACGAGCAGTACTTC. J is TRBJ2-7 and V is TRBV11-2; TRBD1 aligns across 9 bases. Trimming cost V 5 bases and J 2 bases; bases outside gene matches: 7. The CDR3 has 15 residues. Germline CDR1 reads SGHAT; CDR2 reads FQNNGV.